These 6 T cell receptor beta chains originate from one sample sequenced in a study of T cells in Graves' hyperthyroidism and ophthalmopathy. Regions amplified from RNA transcripts were the TCR beta CDR3 regions. A first-round RT-PCR of the TCR CDR3 used the HTBI primer set. Each CDR3 protein is one row after TCRdb ran MiXCR on the multiplex PCR reads. The data show hundreds of thousands of distinct CDR3 sequences, around 14% seen once. Source material: blood. The receptors stem from a woman between 18 and 29 years old with Graves' hyperthyroidism.

This clonotype was detected many times. This rearrangement joins TRBV20-1 to TRBJ2-1; TRBD2 might be the D (5 bases). Trimming cost V 0 bases and J 5 bases, with 11 bases left between them. This CDR3 is built from 14 residues. The V gene's germline CDR1 is DFQATT and CDR2 SNEGSKA (reference sequence). CDR3 amino acids: CSARDLAGHNEQFF. In DNA form, the CDR3 reads TGCAGTGCTAGAGATCTGGCGGGTCACAATGAGCAGTTCTTC.

CDR3 amino acids: CASGWGGHPYEQYF. CDR3 bases: TGTGCTAGTGGTTGGGGGGGACACCCATACGAGCAGTACTTC. The chain employs TRBV12-5 and TRBJ2-7; the D gene is possibly TRBD2 (7 bases). The germline V gene has CDR1 LGHNT and CDR2 FRNRAP. This CDR3 comprises 14 residues. The V end lost 4 bases, the J end lost 4 bases, and 14 bases lay between the germline ends.

This clonotype was found many times. The CDR3 spells CASSFPGMRNTEAFF. In DNA, the CDR3 is TGTGCCAGCAGTTTTCCGGGAATGAGGAACACTGAAGCTTTCTTT. The chain employs TRBV12-3 or TRBV12-4 and TRBJ1-1, with D unresolved. This CDR3 has 15 residues. V shed 3 bases and J shed 1 base, with 12 bases lying between them.

The chain uses TRBV14 and TRBJ1-4; the D gene is possibly TRBD1 (6 bases). Per the germline V gene, CDR1 is SGHDN and CDR2 is FVKESK. Trimming took off 3 bases at V and 7 bases at J, with 15 bases between the two ends. This CDR3 is 15 amino acids long. The CDR3 loop is CASSQMTGAVEKLFF. The CDR3 DNA reads as TGTGCCAGCAGCCAGATGACAGGTGCCGTTGAAAAACTGTTTTTT. Looking up the rest from reference TRBV14 and TRBJ1-4 gives the full variable domain: EAGVTQFPSHSVIEKGQTVTLRCDPISGHDNLYWYRRVMGKEIKFLLHFVKESKQDESGMPNNRFLAERTGGTYSTLKVQPAELEDSGVYFCASSQMTGAVEKLFFGSGTQLSVL.

This clonotype was detected only a few times. CDR3 loop: CACGVAWLTDTQYF. CDR3 DNA sequence: TGTGCCTGTGGGGTCGCCTGGCTCACAGATACGCAGTATTTT. The chain has TRBV30 and TRBJ2-3; D is undetermined. Germline V gene data show CDR1 as GTSNPN and CDR2 as SVGIG (reference sequence). This CDR3 spans 14 amino acids. V was cut by 6 bases and J by 2 bases, with 15 bases left in between.

This clonotype appeared many times. The chain couples TRBV5-1 to TRBJ1-6; the D gene is possibly TRBD1 (5 bases). The CDR3 covers 17 residues. V was clipped by 0 bases and J by 0 bases, with 10 bases between them. CDR1 and CDR2 (germline): SGHRS, YFSETQ. DNA of the CDR3: TGCGCCAGCAGCTTGGACCACAGGAGCTCCTATAATTCACCCCTCCACTTT. Translating gives CASSLDHRSSYNSPLHF.